This TCR beta chain was sequenced in a study of blood T cell repertoires in COVID-19 (dated by TCRdb to 2020 to 2022). Background for the entire study: The collaborator samples originated in the United States, Italy and Spain and spanned the acute and convalescent phases of COVID-19. The material from the prospective study consisted of cDNA or gDNA derived from T cells, B-cell-depleted T cells, or PBMCs. The dataset comprised deeply sampled blood TCRbeta repertoires from subjects exposed to, actively infected with, or recovered from COVID-19. The repertoires were released in a freely available public database meant as a resource for research on the immune response to SARS-CoV-2. Samples came from the ongoing ImmuneRACE study (first 160 participants) plus 1,254 subjects from 6 global collaborators. Nearly every sample came with metadata listing a de-identified subject ID, COVID-19 status, age in years and sex. Where available, HLA class I and class II types were taken from metadata supplied by the sample provider and were not determined by assay-based typing. Points the paper makes about the study in general: How much clinical and demographic metadata was included differed by source and by participant, and the metadata was provided uncurated.

Each collaborating institution followed its own protocols to collect whole blood in K2EDTA tubes. For TCRbeta analysis, collaborators shipped samples in one of three forms: frozen whole blood, isolated PBMCs, or DNA extracted from either of those sample types. TCRbeta CDR3 regions were amplified from genomic DNA using the immunoSEQ Assay, a bias-controlled multiplex PCR. As for how the authors treated the data: The number of nucleated cells in each sample was estimated from the amplification of reference gene primers within the assay. To quantify the absolute abundance of each unique TCRbeta CDR3 rearrangement, sequence reads were collapsed and filtered. For each sample, productive Simpson clonality was calculated as the square root of Simpson's diversity index across productive rearrangements. TCRdb provides this immuneACCESS table in a form limited to in-frame rearrangements. Some clones are lacking; in checked studies, under half of them reflect an unresolved V gene, and why the rest are absent is not known. That table supplies the V and J calls and clone size; D and trimming were determined from the DNA. This sample lists 200,000 to 250,000 clones; roughly 85% were detected once. The ten largest clones represent just over 2.5% of the sample.

As regards this clone: The antigen it binds to is not known. Base qualities were left out, and no much larger clone turns up one base away.

The sequence was collected from a woman aged 70-85 years with active or convalescent COVID-19. Specimen: peripheral blood.

The nucleotide sequence reads TGCAGCGCCCTAGGGGGGGAGAACACTGAAGCTTTCTTT. Translation gives CSALGGENTEAFF. This chain is built from TRBV29-1 and TRBJ1-1, and TRBD1 may be the D gene, going by 6 matching bases. Reading from cysteine to phenylalanine, the CDR3 counts 13 amino acids. The retained sequence is limited to the CDR3, 39 bases, with the frame set at the first base. As encoded in the germline V gene, CDR1 is SQVTM while CDR2 is ANQGSEA. V is reduced by 7 bases and J by 1 base, leaving a spacing of 13 bases between them.